The subject of this entry is one T cell receptor beta chain. Its specificity is unknown. The data derive from a study of blood T cells in healthy people across ages. Study-wide findings and caveats: The study found TCR beta diversity correlated strongly with naive T cell percentage.

The CDR3 has 14 amino acids. Germline V gene sequence: CDR1 SGHDT, CDR2 YYEEEE. Trimming pared 4 bases from V and 3 bases from J, leaving 14 bases between. The study drew donors from healthy Caucasian individuals in Russia aged about 6 to 95. Together with a sample-barcoded 5' primer, a J-beta primer mix was included in a second PCR lasting about 7 to 12 cycles. TCRdb re-called the 5' RACE reads through MiXCR, storing one row per CDR3 protein. The sample has 1.5 million to 2 million distinct CDR3 sequences, around 40% seen once; the top ten hold around 23%. Source material: blood. The clonotype comes from a human donor in good health. The chain carries TRBV5-6 and TRBJ2-7; TRBD1 might be the D (5 bases). The CDR3 here is CASSHTGFFYEQYF. For the CDR3, the DNA is TGTGCCAGCAGCCATACAGGTTTTTTCTACGAGCAGTACTTC.